This T cell receptor (beta chain) was documented in a study of cytomegalovirus exposure and HLA in healthy donors (dated by TCRdb to the late 2010s). About the study as a whole: An earlier analysis of roughly 610 of the donors reported approximately 280 Gb of sequence data and 117 million unique TCR beta sequences obtained from around 190 million T cells. About 310 gigabases of sequencing data and some 85 million unique TCR sequences were included in an early release covering around 650 HLA-typed donors. Of the roughly 390 genotyped donors, approximately 80% were placed in the genetic ancestry cluster associated with self-reported Caucasian donors. The study aimed to test whether cataloging public T cell receptors could reveal signatures of past pathogen exposure. The T cell repertoires of around 670 subjects were profiled by immunosequencing and related to cytomegalovirus serostatus. In addition to the first cohort of roughly 670 subjects, a separate validation cohort of some 120 different subjects was used. To predict cytomegalovirus infection status, the study combined high-throughput TCR immunosequencing, statistical association of individual TCRs with disease status, and machine learning. In a later analysis, previously published TCR beta repertoires from several hundred donors were re-analyzed and high-resolution HLA genotyping was added so that TCR occurrence patterns could be studied. Rather than using new phenotypic data, the later analysis identified candidate immune exposures from TCR beta sequences and from how often those sequences occurred across donors. In an earlier analysis of roughly 580 of the donors, high-throughput TCR beta sequencing was used to judge whether each TCR beta V gene segment behaved as functional or pseudogenic. Donor age, sex, ethnicity and CMV serostatus were compiled together with the repertoire data. A later genetic analysis took genome-wide SNP genotypes for about 65% of the 666 donors and used that subset as a discovery cohort. All discovery cohort repertoires had been generated using a single sequencing platform. HLA typing covered class I and class II loci at four-digit resolution. Typing coverage varied by locus: 629-630 donors for A, B, C, DRB1 and DQB1; roughly 500 for DQA1; about 600 for DPA1; around 490 for DPB1. Roughly 5 DR-DQ haplotypes were handled as single units for association and clustering, since linkage in the cohort was strong. Among roughly 400 genotyped donors of the cohort, an average of approximately 250,000 unique TCR beta nucleotide sequences were sequenced per donor, around 20% of them non-productive. Summary of the overall study and its limitations: While some public TCRs were present in many individuals, most TCR sequences turned up only very rarely across donors. Because counts were too low, around 18 rarely observed V segments, including chromosome 9 orphons, were left out of the earlier analysis of 500 to 750 of the donors. A later analysis found that HLA-associated TCR beta chains were more clonally expanded and had lower generation probabilities than equally common non-associated chains. The authors suggested that the approach could potentially be generalized to other disease states and immunological phenotypes. A later analysis reported that several top co-occurrence clusters appeared linked to parvovirus B19, influenza, CMV and Epstein-Barr virus. CMV serostatus was the only immune exposure information available for the cohort. An earlier analysis of approximately 500 of the donors showed that most TCR beta V segments appeared in productive rearrangements either about 87% or about 30% of the time, which broadly matched IMGT annotations. Correlated functional status among segregating V segments might be attributable to linkage disequilibrium, but an unknown experimental factor could not be ruled out. According to a later analysis, most CMV-associated TCR beta chains appeared to be HLA-restricted, and the HLA associations seemed to be driven largely by CMV exposure. A later analysis found that TCR association rates varied across HLA loci, with DRB1 alleles showing the most associated TCRs and HLA-C alleles the fewest. Strong co-occurrence of HLA alleles, especially DR and DQ, made assigning TCR associations to individual alleles difficult. In this cohort, only TCR beta chains were sequenced, and detectable features were limited by the absence of alpha or paired-chain data. A few of the identified cytomegalovirus-associated TCR beta chains were confirmed in vitro to be specific for cytomegalovirus antigens. A later genetic analysis associated a missense DCLRE1C variant with V-gene and J-gene trimming of TCR beta chains, and an independent cohort replicated the association. A total of 150 to 200 TCR beta chains were listed by the study as associated with cytomegalovirus. Some IMGT-functional V segments, including TRBV6-2 and TRBV6-3, could not be distinguished by the 87-base-pair reads and were therefore excluded. The classifier was reported to diagnose cytomegalovirus status with high specificity and sensitivity in both the original and validation cohorts. Roughly uniform sequencing depth across donors was assumed in presence/absence analyses, although this assumption may not hold. At a false discovery rate of 0.05, a later analysis linked roughly 17,000 TCR beta sequences to specific HLA alleles. A further reported finding was that TCR beta sequences accurately predicted the HLA-A and HLA-B alleles for most subjects in the first cohort. In a later genetic analysis, fewer N-insertions in productive TCRs were reported among donors in an Asian-associated ancestry cluster than the roughly 670-donor mean. A cluster of highly shared sequence variants was judged likely to represent a technical artifact of the sequencing pipeline. Because HLA typing was missing for some donors at each locus, association tests included only the typed subset.

To prepare the library, the immunoSEQ multiplex PCR assay was applied. A mixture of 60 forward primers for TCR Vbeta segments and 13 reverse primers for TCR Jbeta segments was used in the multiplex PCR. The CDR3 region of rearranged TCR beta genes was amplified from genomic DNA with a multiplex PCR assay. The amplified TCR beta libraries were sequenced on the Illumina HiSeq System as 87-base-pair reads. Processing in the source paper ran as follows. A later analysis tallied around 82 million unique TCR beta chains across the 700 or so repertoires, and around 10 million of those chains were shared by two or more donors. To remove PCR and sequencing errors, raw reads were error-corrected and collapsed into unique sequences using a nearest-neighbor algorithm that merged closely related sequences. CDR3 sequences were aligned to IMGT reference sequences to assign V, D and J gene segments. Each retained sequence needed at least a six-nucleotide match to both a V gene segment and a J gene segment. Rearrangements were called productive when the CDR3 lacked stop codons and stayed in frame with V and J; all others were non-productive. CDR3 was defined according to IMGT convention as the region running from the second conserved V-encoded cysteine to the conserved J-encoded phenylalanine. In an earlier analysis of more than 550 of the donors, sequences lacking an unambiguous match to a single V gene segment were excluded. In an earlier analysis of several hundred of the donors, V segments were called functional above 56.7% productive rearrangements and were called segregating when the between-donor standard deviation exceeded 5%. A statistical classification framework was built to diagnose cytomegalovirus status from the catalog of TCR beta chain sequences. In a later analysis, TCR nucleotide sequences were compared against IMGT/GENE-DB human TR gene sequences so that V and J genes could be assigned. A later analysis assigned CDR3 sequences and most-parsimonious VDJ recombination scenarios with the TCRdist pipeline. In a later analysis, each TCR beta chain was defined by its CDR3 amino acid sequence together with its V-gene family, and reads lacking a unique V-gene family were excluded. A later analysis removed 450 to 600 highly shared, low-generation-probability nucleotide sequences to deal with suspected cross-contamination and a sequencing artifact. For each public chain, a later analysis derived a clonal expansion index from normalized ranks of inferred template counts within each repertoire. In a later analysis, generation probabilities were computed using a VDJ recombination model fitted to out-of-frame rearrangements, and the results were checked against IGoR. A later analysis scored TCR-TCR, TCR-HLA and TCR-CMV co-occurrence with hypergeometric tests, applying a repertoire-size bias correction to TCR pairs. To estimate false discovery rates, a later analysis permuted the HLA or CMV assignments 20 times. A later analysis grouped co-occurring TCRs with DBSCAN, adding TCRdist sequence similarity when clustering within HLA-allele-positive subsets. Co-occurrence clustering excluded repertoires with fewer than 30,000 or more than 120,000 public chains, plus five with anomalous nucleotide sharing. TCRdb re-hosts the immuneACCESS table, in-frame sequences only. Its copies lack some clones; in the studies checked, an unresolved V gene accounts for under half of them, and the cause for the rest is not known. That table supplies the V and J calls and clone size; D and trimming were determined from the DNA. For this sample the table gives 99,000 or so clones, of which 79% were detected only once. Roughly 3.5% of the sample comes from the top ten.

The CDR3 sequence holds 17 residues, the cysteine and phenylalanine included. The CDR3 DNA has 51 bases and is translated from base 1. V ends up 0 bases short and J 0 bases short, with an unmatched junction base count of 8. From a lookup of the germline V gene, CDR1 and CDR2 are SGHRS and YFSETQ. Concerning this clone: Which antigen it targets is not known. The input lacks base qualities; no much larger clone sits a single base away.

The cohort comprised some 680 healthy bone marrow donors. At the time of sampling, all cohort members were nominally healthy, though unrecorded immune exposures were likely present. The donor was CMV seropositive and was included in the group of 250 to 300 seropositive cohort members. Each donor provided a peripheral blood sample, and peripheral blood mononuclear cells were used for TCR beta sequencing. Genomic DNA was extracted from the blood cell samples with the Qiagen DNeasy Blood Extraction Kit. The chain was built from TRBV5-1 and TRBJ1-1, with TRBD1 matching 7 junction bases. The receptor was isolated from a male donor in good health and CMV-seropositive. The sequencing sample was made of PBMCs. The CDR3 reads as follows: CASSLDRGRLMNTEAFF. The nucleotides read TGCGCCAGCAGCTTGGACAGGGGCCGACTCATGAACACTGAAGCTTTCTTT.